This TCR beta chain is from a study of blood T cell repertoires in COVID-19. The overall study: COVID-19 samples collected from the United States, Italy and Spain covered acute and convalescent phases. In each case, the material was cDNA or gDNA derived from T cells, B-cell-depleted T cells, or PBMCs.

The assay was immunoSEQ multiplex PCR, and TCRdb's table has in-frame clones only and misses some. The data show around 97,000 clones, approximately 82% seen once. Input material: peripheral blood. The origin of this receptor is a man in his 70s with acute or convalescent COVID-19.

The CDR3 nucleotides are TGTGCCAGCAGCTTAGGACAGCCCTACGAGCAGTACTTC. This sequence encodes CASSLGQPYEQYF. The chain couples TRBV11-3 to TRBJ2-7, with a possible D match to TRBD1 (5 bases). The germline V gene encodes CDR1 SGHNT and CDR2 YENEEA. The CDR3 loop spans 13 amino acids. V lost 1 base and J 2 bases, leaving 6 bases between the germline ends.